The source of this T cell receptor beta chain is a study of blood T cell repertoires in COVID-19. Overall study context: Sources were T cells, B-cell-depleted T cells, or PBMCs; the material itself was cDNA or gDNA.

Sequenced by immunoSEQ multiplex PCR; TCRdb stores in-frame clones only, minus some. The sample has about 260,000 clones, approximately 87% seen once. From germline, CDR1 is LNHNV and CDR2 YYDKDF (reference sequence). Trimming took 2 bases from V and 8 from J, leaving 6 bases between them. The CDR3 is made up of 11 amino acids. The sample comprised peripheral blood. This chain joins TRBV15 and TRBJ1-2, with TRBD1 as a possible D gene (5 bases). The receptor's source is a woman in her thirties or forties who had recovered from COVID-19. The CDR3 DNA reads TGTGCCACCAGCAGACGGGGGGGCTACACCTTC. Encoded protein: CATSRRGGYTF. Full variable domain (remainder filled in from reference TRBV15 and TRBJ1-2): DAMVIQNPRYQVTQFGKPVTLSCSQTLNHNVMYWYQQKSSQAPKLLFHYYDKDFNNEADTPDNFQSRRPNTSFCFLDIRSPGLGDTAMYLCATSRRGGYTFGSGTRLTVV.